The present T cell receptor beta chain was sequenced within a study of blood T cell repertoires in COVID-19 (dated by TCRdb to 2018 to 2020). Describing the broader study: The collaborator samples originated in the United States, Italy and Spain and spanned the acute and convalescent phases of COVID-19. The material from the prospective study consisted of cDNA or gDNA derived from T cells, B-cell-depleted T cells, or PBMCs. The dataset comprised deeply sampled blood TCRbeta repertoires from subjects exposed to, actively infected with, or recovered from COVID-19. The repertoires were released in a freely available public database intended as a resource for research on the immune response to SARS-CoV-2. The samples were drawn from two sources: the first 160 participants of the ongoing ImmuneRACE study, and about 1,300 subjects contributed by 6 global collaborators. Nearly every sample came with metadata listing a de-identified subject ID, COVID-19 status, age in years and sex. Where available, HLA class I and class II types were obtained from metadata supplied by the sample provider rather than from assay-based typing. Findings and caveats that apply to the study as a whole: The quantity of clinical and demographic metadata differed by source and by participant and was supplied without curation.

Participants in the prospective study were enrolled through a virtual design, were aged 18 to 89 years, and lived in approximately 24 United States geographic areas. In the prospective study, participants were assigned to cohorts based on the clinical history participants reported in a screening survey and a study questionnaire. ImmuneRACE Cohort 3 recovered participants were defined by two consecutive negative NP/OP PCR tests, healthcare professional clearance, or symptom resolution. In the prospective study, whole blood, serum and a nasopharyngeal or oropharyngeal swab were collected from each participant by mobile phlebotomists. Participants in the prospective study had the option to provide additional blood draws and questionnaires over an approximately 2-month period. Blood samples from the prospective study were shipped frozen or at room temperature prior to DNA extraction. Remarks on this clone: Its antigen remains unidentified. Nothing much larger sits one base from this clone, and base qualities are not available.

TCRbeta CDR3 regions were amplified from genomic DNA using the immunoSEQ Assay, a bias-controlled multiplex PCR. In the original analysis: Nucleated cell counts per sample were estimated from amplification of reference gene primers within the assay. To quantify the absolute abundance of each unique TCRbeta CDR3 rearrangement, sequence reads were collapsed and filtered. For each sample, productive Simpson clonality was calculated by taking the square root of Simpson's diversity index across productive rearrangements. TCRdb took this table from immuneACCESS and kept in-frame rearrangements with V and J called. Such tables lack part of the clones; where checked against another copy, unresolved V genes explain under half of the gap, and the rest is unexplained. V and J calls and clone size are as listed in that table; D and trimming were resolved from the DNA. This sample has 300,000 to 450,000 clones in its table, and 88% of those were observed once. The top ten constitute more than 0.95% of the sample.

CDR1 and CDR2 are read off the germline V gene (reference sequence) as SGHNT and YYREEE. V is trimmed back by 2 bases and J by 9 bases, and the junction contains 13 bases that no gene match accounts for. The cysteine opens and the phenylalanine closes a CDR3 of 16 amino acids. Only the CDR3 DNA is retained, 48 bases long and in frame from the first base. Sample: PBMCs or T cells enriched from blood (not recorded which). The rearranged segments are TRBV5-4 and TRBJ2-3, with 9 middle bases fitting TRBD2. The TCR sequence derives from a woman under 30 who had recovered from COVID-19. The CDR3: CASSFEAGGPGETQYF. The DNA reads as follows: TGTGCCAGCAGCTTCGAAGCGGGGGGCCCTGGTGAGACGCAGTATTTT.